One T cell receptor beta chain is described in this entry. What it recognizes is unknown. The data were obtained in a study of PD-L1 blockade in urothelial cancer. At the level of the study: Atezolizumab at 1,200 mg intravenously every 3 weeks was started by patients in 2014. Men with urothelial cancer arising in the bladder made up about 85% of the roughly 30 patients. The analyses of blood took place 3 weeks (second dose) and 6 weeks after treatment start. General observations from the study: Below-median pretreatment blood TCR clonality was a predictor of better survival.

TCRdb's copy holds only in-frame clones and misses some; the assay was immunoSEQ multiplex PCR. This sample has 95,000 to 100,000 clones, with 87% found just once. V lost 3 bases to trimming and J lost 6 bases, with 13 bases between them. Germline V gene sequence: CDR1 MNHNS, CDR2 SASEGT. The CDR3 is made up of 14 amino acids. The time point here: pretreatment peripheral blood. Sequenced here: PBMCs, sampled around atezolizumab (anti-PD-L1) treatment. This clonotype was obtained from a man in his 60s with urothelial cancer. The V and J genes are TRBV6-1 and TRBJ2-3; the D is unclear. CDR3 amino acids: CASSDSPARDTQYF. The CDR3 DNA follows: TGTGCCAGCAGTGATTCCCCTGCGAGGGATACGCAGTATTTT.